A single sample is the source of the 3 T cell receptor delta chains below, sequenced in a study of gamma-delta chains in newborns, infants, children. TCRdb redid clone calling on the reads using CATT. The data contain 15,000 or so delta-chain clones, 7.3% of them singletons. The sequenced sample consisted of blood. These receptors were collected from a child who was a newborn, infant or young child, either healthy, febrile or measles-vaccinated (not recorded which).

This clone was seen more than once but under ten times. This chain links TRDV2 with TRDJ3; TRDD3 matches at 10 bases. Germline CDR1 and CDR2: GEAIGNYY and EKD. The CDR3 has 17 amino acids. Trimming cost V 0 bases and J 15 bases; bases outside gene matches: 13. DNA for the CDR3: TGTGCCTGTGACACCGTGTCGATGGGGGATACCGGGCCACAGATGTTTTTC. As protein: CACDTVSMGDTGPQMFF.

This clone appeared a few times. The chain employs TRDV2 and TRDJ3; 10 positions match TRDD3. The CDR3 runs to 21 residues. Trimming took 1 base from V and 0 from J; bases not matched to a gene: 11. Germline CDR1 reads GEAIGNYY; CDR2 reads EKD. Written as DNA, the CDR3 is TGTGCCTGTGACACTCTCGGGGGATACGGGACCAGCTCCTGGGACACCCGACAGATGTTTTTC. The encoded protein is CACDTLGGYGTSSWDTRQMFF.

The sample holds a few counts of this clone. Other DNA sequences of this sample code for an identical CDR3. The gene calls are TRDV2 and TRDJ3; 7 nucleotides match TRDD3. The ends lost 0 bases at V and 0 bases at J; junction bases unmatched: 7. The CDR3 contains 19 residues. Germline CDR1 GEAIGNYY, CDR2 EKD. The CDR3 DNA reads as TGTGCCTGTGACACCGGTGGATACGCGAGCTCCTGGGACACCCGACAGATGTTTTTC. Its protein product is CACDTGGYASSWDTRQMFF.